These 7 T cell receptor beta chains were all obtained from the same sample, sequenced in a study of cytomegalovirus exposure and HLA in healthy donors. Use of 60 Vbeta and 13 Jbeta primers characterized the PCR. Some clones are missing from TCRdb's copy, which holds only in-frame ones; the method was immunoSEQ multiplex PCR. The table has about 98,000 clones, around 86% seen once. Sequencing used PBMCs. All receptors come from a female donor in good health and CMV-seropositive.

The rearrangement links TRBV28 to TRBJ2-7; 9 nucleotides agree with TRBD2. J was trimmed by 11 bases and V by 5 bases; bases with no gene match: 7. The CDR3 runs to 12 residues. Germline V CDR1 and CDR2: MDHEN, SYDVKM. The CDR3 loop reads CASSRVGLAEYF. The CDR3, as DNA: TGTGCCAGCAGTCGCGTGGGACTAGCAGAGTACTTC.

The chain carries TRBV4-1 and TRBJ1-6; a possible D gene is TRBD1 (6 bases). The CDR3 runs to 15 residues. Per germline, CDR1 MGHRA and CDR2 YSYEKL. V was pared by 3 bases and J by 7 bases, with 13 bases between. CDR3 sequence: CASSQEDRRNSPLHF. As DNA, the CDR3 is TGCGCCAGCAGCCAGGAAGACAGGAGAAATTCACCCCTCCACTTT.

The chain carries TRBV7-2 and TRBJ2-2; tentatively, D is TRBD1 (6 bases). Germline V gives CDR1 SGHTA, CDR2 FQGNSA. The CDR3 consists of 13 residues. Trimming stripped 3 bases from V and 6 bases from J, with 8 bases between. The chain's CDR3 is CASSFGGAGELFF. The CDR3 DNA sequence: TGTGCCAGCAGCTTTGGGGGCGCCGGGGAGCTGTTTTTT.

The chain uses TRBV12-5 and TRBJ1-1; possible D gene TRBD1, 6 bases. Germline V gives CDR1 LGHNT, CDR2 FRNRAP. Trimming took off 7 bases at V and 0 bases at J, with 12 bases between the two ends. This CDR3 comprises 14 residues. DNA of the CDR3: TGTGCTAGTGTACTGGGGACAATGAACACTGAAGCTTTCTTT. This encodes CASVLGTMNTEAFF.

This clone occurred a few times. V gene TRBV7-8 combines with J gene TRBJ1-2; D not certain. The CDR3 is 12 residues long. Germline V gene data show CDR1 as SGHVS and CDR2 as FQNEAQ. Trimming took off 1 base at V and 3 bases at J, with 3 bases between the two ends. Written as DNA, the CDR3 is TGTGCCAGCAGCTTAGGCGACTATGGCTACACCTTC. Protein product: CASSLGDYGYTF.

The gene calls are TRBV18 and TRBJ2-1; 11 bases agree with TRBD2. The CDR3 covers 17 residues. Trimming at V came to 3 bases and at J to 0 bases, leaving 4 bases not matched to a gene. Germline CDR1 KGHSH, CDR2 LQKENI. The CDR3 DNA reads TGTGCCAGCTCACCCCTAGGACTAGCGGGCTCCTACAATGAGCAGTTCTTC. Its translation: CASSPLGLAGSYNEQFF.

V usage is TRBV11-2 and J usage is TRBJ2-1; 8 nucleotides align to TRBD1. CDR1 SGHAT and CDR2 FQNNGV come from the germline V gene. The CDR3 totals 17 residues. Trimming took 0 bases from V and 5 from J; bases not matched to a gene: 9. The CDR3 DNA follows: TGTGCCAGCAGCTTAGATTTTGGGGGACAGGTTGACAATGAGCAGTTCTTC. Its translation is CASSLDFGGQVDNEQFF.